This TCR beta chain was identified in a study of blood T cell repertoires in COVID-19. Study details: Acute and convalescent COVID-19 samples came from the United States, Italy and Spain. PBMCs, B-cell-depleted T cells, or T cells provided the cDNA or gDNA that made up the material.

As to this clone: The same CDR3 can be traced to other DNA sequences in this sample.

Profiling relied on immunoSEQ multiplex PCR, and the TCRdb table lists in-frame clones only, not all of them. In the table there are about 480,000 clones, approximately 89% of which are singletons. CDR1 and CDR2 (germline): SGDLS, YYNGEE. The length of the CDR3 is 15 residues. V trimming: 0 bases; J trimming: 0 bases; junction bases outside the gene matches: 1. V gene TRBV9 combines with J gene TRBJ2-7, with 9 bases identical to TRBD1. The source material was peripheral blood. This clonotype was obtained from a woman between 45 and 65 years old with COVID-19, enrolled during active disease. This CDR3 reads CASSVGGQGSYEQYF. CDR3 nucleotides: TGTGCCAGCAGCGTAGGGGGACAGGGCTCCTACGAGCAGTACTTC.